This paragraph covers one T cell receptor (beta chain) sequence. The protocol was immunoSEQ multiplex PCR, while the TCRdb copy is restricted to in-frame clones and leaves out a portion. Of around 26,000 clones listed, over 70% are singletons. These data originate in a study of OX40 agonist ivuxolimab in advanced cancers. The ends were cut back, 4 bases at V and 5 bases at J, with 12 bases in the middle. Per the germline V gene, CDR1 is SGHRS and CDR2 is YFSETQ. This CDR3 is 13 amino acids long. The chain combines TRBV5-1 with TRBJ1-1; tentatively, D is TRBD1 (5 bases). Material: CD4+ or CD8+ T cells sorted from blood, obtained in a trial of the OX40 agonist ivuxolimab. This receptor was obtained from an adult with an advanced solid tumor such as melanoma, head and neck, liver or kidney cancer. The CDR3 DNA reads as TGCGCCAGCAGCAGCGGGACGGGGACTGAAGCTTTCTTT. This codes for CASSSGTGTEAFF. Full variable domain (rest looked up from reference TRBV5-1 and TRBJ1-1): KAGVTQTPRYLIKTRGQQVTLSCSPISGHRSVSWYQQTPGQGLQFLFEYFSETQRNKGNFPGRFSGRQFSNSRSEMNVSTLELGDSALYLCASSSGTGTEAFFGQGTRLTVV.